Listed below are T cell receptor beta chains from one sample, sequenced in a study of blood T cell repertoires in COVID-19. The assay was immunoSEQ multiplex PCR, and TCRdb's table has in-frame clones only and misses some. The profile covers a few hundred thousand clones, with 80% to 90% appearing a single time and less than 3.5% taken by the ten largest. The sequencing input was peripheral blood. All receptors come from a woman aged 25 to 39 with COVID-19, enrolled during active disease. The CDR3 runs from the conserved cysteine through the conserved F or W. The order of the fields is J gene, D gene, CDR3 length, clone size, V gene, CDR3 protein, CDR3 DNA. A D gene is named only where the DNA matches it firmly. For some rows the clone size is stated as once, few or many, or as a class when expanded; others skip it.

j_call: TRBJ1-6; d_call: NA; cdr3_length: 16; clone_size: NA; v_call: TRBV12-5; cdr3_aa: CASGLVSFGYNSPLHF; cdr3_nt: TGTGCTAGTGGTTTGGTATCGTTCGGGTATAATTCACCCCTCCACTTT
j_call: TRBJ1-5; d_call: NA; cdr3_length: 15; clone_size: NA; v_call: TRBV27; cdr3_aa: CASSLGGLSNQPQHF; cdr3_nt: TGTGCCAGCAGTTTGGGGGGGCTTAGCAATCAGCCCCAGCATTTT
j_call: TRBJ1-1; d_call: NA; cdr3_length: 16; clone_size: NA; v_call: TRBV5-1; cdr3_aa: CASSYPPDSMNTEAFF; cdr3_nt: TGCGCCAGCAGCTACCCACCGGACAGCATGAACACTGAAGCTTTCTTT
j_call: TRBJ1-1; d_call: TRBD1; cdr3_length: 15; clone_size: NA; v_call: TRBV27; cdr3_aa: CASSPTGGSATEAFF; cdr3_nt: TGTGCCAGCAGTCCAACAGGGGGCTCGGCCACTGAAGCTTTCTTT
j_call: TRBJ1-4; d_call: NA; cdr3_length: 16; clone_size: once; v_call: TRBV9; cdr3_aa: CASSVGFRGSNEKLFF; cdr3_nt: TGTGCCAGCAGCGTAGGGTTTAGGGGATCTAATGAAAAACTGTTTTTT
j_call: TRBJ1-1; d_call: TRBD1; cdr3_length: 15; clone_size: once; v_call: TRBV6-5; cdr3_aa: CASSYSPGGNTEAFF; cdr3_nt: TGTGCCAGCAGTTACTCGCCAGGGGGCAACACTGAAGCTTTCTTT
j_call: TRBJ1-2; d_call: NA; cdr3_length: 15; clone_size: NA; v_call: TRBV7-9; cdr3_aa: CASSLVRSAGYGYTF; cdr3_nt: TGTGCCAGCAGCTTAGTACGGTCTGCCGGCTATGGCTACACCTTC
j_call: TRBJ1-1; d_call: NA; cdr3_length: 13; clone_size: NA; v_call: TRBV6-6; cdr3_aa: CASSYSFNTEAFF; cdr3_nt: TGTGCCAGCAGTTACTCCTTTAACACTGAAGCTTTCTTT
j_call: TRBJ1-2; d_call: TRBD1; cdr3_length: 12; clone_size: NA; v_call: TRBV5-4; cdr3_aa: CASSTTGIGYTF; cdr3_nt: TGTGCCAGCAGCACGACAGGGATTGGCTACACCTTC
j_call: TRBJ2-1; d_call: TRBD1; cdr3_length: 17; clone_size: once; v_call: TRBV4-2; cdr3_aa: CASSQELPQGTYNEQFF; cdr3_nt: TGTGCCAGCAGCCAAGAACTCCCACAGGGGACCTACAATGAGCAGTTCTTC
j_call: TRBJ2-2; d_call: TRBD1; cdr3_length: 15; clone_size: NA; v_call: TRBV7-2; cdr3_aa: CASSSTTGRTGELFF; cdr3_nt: TGTGCCAGCAGCTCAACGACAGGGCGGACCGGGGAGCTGTTTTTT
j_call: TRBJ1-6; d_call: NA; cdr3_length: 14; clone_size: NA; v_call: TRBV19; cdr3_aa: CASRDTDYNSPLHF; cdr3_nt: TGTGCCAGTAGAGACACGGACTATAATTCACCCCTCCACTTT
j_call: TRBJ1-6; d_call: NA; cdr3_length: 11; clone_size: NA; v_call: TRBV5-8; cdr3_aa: CASSLPGPLHF; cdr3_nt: TGTGCCAGCAGCTTGCCAGGACCCCTCCACTTT
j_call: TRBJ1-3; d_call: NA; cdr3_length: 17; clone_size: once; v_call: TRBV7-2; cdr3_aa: CASSLAGALDSGNTIYF; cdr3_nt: TGTGCCAGCAGCTTAGCAGGGGCCCTAGACTCTGGAAACACCATATATTTT
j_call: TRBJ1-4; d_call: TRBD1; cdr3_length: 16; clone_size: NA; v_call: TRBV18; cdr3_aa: CASSPLTGVPNEKLFF; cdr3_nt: TGTGCCAGCTCACCACTGACAGGGGTCCCTAATGAAAAACTGTTTTTT
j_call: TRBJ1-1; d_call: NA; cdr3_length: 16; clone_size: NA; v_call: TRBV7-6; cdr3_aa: CASSPEAGGDGTEAFF; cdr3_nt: TGTGCCAGCAGCCCTGAAGCTGGGGGGGATGGAACTGAAGCTTTCTTT
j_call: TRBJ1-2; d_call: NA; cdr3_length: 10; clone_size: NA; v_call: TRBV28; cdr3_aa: CASSGRGYTF; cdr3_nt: TGTGCCAGCTCGGGTCGGGGCTACACCTTC
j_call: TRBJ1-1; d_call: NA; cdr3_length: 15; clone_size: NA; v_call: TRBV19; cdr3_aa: CASSTRTNMNTEAFF; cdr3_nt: TGTGCCAGTAGTACCAGGACAAATATGAACACTGAAGCTTTCTTT
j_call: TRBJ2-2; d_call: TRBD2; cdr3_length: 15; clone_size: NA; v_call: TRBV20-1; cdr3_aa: CSASSPSGNTGELFF; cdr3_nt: TGCAGTGCTAGTTCACCTAGCGGGAACACCGGGGAGCTGTTTTTT
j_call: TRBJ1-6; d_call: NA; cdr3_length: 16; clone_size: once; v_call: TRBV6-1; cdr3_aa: CASSEPGSYYNSPLHF; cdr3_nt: TGTGCCAGCAGTGAGCCCGGGTCTTACTATAATTCACCCCTCCACTTT
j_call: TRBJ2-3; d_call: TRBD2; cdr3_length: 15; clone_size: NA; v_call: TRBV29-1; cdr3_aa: CSVIGTSFFTDTQYF; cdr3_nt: TGCAGCGTCATCGGGACTAGTTTTTTCACAGATACGCAGTATTTT
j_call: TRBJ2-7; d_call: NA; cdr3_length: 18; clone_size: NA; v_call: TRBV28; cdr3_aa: CASSSLLPGGGLPYEQYF; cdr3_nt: TGTGCCAGCAGTTCCTTATTACCAGGGGGAGGACTTCCCTACGAGCAGTACTTC
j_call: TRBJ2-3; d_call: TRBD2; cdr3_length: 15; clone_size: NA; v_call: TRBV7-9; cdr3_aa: CASSPTGGGGDTQYF; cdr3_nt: TGTGCCAGCTCCCCAACGGGGGGCGGGGGGGATACGCAGTATTTT
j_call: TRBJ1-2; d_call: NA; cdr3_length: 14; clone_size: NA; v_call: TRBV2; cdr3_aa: CASTLLTARKGYTF; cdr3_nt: TGTGCCAGCACCCTCCTGACGGCGCGGAAAGGCTACACCTTC
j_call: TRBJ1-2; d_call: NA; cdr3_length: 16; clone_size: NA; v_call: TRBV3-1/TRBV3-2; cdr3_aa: CASSQYGVRANYGYTF; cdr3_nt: TGTGCCAGCAGCCAATACGGGGTTCGAGCTAACTATGGCTACACCTTC
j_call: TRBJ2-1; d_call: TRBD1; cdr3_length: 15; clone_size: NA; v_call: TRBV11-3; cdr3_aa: CASSSPGQGANEQFF; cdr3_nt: TGTGCCAGCAGCTCTCCGGGACAGGGGGCAAATGAGCAGTTCTTC
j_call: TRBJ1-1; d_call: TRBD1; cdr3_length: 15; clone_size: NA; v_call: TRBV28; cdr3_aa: CASSSGGTANTEAFF; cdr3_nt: TGTGCCAGCAGTTCGGGAGGGACAGCGAACACTGAAGCTTTCTTT
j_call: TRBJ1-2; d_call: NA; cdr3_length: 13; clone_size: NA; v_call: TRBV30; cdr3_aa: CAWSTTVNYGYTF; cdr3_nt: TGTGCCTGGTCGACGACAGTTAACTATGGCTACACCTTC
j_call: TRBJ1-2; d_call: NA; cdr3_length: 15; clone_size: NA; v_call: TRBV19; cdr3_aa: CASSAVSLSGLGYTF; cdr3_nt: TGTGCCAGTAGTGCCGTATCGCTTTCAGGGCTCGGCTACACCTTC